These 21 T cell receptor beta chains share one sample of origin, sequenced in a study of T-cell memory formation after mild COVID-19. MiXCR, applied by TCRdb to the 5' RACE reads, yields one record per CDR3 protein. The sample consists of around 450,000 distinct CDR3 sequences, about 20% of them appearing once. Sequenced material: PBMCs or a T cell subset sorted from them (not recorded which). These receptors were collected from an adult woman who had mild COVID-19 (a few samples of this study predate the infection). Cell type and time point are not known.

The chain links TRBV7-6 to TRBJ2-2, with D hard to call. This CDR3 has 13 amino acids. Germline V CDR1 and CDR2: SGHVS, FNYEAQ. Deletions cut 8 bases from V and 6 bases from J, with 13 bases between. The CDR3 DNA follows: TGTGCCAGCGGTGAGGAACGTTCCGGGGAGCTGTTTTTT. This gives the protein CASGEERSGELFF. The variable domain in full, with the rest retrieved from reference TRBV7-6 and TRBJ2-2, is GAGVSQSPRYKVTKRGQDVALRCDPISGHVSLYWYRQALGQGPEFLTYFNYEAQQDKSGLPNDRFSAERPEGSISTLTIQRTEQRDSAMYRCASGEERSGELFFGEGSRLTVL.

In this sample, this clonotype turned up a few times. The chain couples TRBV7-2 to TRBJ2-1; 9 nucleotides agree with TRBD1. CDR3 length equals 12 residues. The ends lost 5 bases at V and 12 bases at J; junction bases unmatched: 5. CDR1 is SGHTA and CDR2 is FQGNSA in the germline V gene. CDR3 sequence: CASSPGTGTQFF. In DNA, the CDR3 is TGTGCCAGCAGCCCGGGGACAGGGACGCAGTTCTTC.

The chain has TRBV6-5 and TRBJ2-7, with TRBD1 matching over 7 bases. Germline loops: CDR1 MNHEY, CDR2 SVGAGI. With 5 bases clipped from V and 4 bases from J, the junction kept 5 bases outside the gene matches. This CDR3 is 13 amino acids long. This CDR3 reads CASSATGQYEQYF. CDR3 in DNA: TGTGCCAGCAGTGCGACAGGGCAGTACGAGCAGTACTTC.

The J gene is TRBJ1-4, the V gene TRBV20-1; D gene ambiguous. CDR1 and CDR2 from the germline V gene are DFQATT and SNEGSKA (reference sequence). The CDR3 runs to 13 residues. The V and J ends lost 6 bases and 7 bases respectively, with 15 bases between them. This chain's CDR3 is CSAQLGNGEKLFF. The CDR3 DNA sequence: TGCAGTGCCCAGCTCGGGAATGGTGAAAAACTGTTTTTT.

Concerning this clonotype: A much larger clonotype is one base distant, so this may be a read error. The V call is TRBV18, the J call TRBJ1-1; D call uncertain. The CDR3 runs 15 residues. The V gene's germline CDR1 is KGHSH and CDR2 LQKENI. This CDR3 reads CASSPPIMGRTETFF. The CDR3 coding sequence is TGTGCCAGCTCACCACCGATAATGGGGAGAACTGAAACTTTCTTT.

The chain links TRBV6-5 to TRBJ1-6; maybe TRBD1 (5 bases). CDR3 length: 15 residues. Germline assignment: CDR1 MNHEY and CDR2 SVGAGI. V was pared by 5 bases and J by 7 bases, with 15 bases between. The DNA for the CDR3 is TGTGCCAGCAGTACTAATCAGGGTAGCAATTCACCCCTCCACTTT. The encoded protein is CASSTNQGSNSPLHF.

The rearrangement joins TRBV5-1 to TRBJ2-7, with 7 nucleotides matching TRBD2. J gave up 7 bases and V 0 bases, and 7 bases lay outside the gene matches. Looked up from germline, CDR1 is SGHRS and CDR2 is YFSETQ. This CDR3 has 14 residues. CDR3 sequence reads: CASSLELAFGEQYF. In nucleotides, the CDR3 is TGCGCCAGCAGCTTGGAACTAGCGTTCGGAGAGCAGTACTTC.

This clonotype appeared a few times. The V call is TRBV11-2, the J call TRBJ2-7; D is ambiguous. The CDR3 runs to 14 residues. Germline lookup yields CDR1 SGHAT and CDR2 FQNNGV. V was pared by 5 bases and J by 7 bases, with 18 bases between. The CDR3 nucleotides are TGTGCCAGCAGCCCCGGACCGGCGGTGGGGGAGCAGTACTTC. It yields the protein CASSPGPAVGEQYF.

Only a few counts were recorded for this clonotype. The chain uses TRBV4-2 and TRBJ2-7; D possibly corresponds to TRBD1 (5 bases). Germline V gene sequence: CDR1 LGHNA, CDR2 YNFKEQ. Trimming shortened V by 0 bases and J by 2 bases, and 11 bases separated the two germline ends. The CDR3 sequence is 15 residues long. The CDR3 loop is CASSQDIQGAYEQYF. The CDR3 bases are TGTGCCAGCAGCCAAGATATTCAGGGTGCCTACGAGCAGTACTTC.

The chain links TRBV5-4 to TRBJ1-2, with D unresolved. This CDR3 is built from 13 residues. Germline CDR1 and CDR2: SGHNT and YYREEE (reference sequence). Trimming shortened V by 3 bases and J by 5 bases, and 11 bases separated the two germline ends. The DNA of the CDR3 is TGTGCCAGCAGCTGGACGGAAAATTATGGCTACACCTTC. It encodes CASSWTENYGYTF.

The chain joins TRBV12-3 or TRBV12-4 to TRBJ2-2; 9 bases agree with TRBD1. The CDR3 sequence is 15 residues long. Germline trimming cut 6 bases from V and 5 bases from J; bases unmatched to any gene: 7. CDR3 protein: CASSFGDRVTGELFF. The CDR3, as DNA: TGTGCCAGCAGCTTTGGGGACAGGGTGACCGGGGAGCTGTTTTTT.

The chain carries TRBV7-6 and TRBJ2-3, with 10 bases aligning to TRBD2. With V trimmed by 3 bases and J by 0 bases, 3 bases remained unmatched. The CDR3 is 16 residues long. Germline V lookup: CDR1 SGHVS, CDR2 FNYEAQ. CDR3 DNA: TGTGCCAGCAGCTTGGGACTAGCGTACAGCACAGATACGCAGTATTTT. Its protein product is CASSLGLAYSTDTQYF. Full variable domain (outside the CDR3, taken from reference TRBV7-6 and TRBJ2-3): GAGVSQSPRYKVTKRGQDVALRCDPISGHVSLYWYRQALGQGPEFLTYFNYEAQQDKSGLPNDRFSAERPEGSISTLTIQRTEQRDSAMYRCASSLGLAYSTDTQYFGPGTRLTVL.

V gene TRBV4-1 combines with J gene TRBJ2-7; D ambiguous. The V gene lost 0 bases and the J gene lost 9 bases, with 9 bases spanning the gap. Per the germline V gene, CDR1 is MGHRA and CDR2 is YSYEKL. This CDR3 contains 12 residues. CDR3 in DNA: TGCGCCAGCAGCCAAGAAGGGTCCGTGCAGTACTTC. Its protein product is CASSQEGSVQYF.

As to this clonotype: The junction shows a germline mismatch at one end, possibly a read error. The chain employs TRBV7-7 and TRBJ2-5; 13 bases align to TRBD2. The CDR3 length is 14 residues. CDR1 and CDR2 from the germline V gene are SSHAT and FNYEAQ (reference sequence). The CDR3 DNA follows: TGTGCTAGCAGCTCCGGACTAGCGGGAGAAAACCAGTACTTC. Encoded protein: CASSSGLAGENQYF.

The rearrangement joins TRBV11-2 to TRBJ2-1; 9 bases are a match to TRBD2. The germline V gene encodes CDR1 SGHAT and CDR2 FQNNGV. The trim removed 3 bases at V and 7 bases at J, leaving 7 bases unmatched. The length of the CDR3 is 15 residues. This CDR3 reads CASSFSAGGHNEQFF. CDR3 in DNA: TGTGCCAGCAGCTTTTCGGCGGGGGGGCATAATGAGCAGTTCTTC.

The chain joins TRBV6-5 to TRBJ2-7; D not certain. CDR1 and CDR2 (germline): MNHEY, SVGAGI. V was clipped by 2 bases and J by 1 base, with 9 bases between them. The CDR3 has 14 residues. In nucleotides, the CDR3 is TGTGCCAGCAGTTACAATCGAGGATCCTACGAGCAGTACTTC. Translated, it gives CASSYNRGSYEQYF.

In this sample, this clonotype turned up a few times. DNA of the CDR3: TGTGCCAGCAGCTTTCTGAGGACAGACTATGGCTACACCTTC. Amino acids: CASSFLRTDYGYTF. The chain couples TRBV7-2 to TRBJ1-2; D perhaps matches TRBD1 (6 bases). Germline-derived CDR1 and CDR2 are SGHTA and FQGNSA. The CDR3 is 14 residues long. Trimming removed 3 bases at V and 3 bases at J, with 11 bases between. The variable domain in full, completed from reference TRBV7-2 and TRBJ1-2, reads GAGVSQSPSNKVTEKGKDVELRCDPISGHTALYWYRQSLGQGLEFLIYFQGNSAPDKSGLPSDRFSAERTGGSVSTLTIQRTQQEDSAVYLCASSFLRTDYGYTFGSGTRLTVV.

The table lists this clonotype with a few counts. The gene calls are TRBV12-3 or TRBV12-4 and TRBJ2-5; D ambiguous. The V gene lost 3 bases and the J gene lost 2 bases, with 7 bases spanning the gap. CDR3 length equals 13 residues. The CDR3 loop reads CASSFKGQETQYF. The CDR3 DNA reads TGTGCCAGCAGTTTTAAGGGACAAGAGACCCAGTACTTC.

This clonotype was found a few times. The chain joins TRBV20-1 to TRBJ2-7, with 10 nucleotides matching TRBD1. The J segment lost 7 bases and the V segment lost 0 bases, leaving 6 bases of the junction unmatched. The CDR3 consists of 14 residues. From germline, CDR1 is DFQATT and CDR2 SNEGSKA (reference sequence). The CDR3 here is CSARDGDRGWEQYF. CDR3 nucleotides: TGCAGTGCTAGAGATGGGGACAGGGGCTGGGAGCAGTACTTC.

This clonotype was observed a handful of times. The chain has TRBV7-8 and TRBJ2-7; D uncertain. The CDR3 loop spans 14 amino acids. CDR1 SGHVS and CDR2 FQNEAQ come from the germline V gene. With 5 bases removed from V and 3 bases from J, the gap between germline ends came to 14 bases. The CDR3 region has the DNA TGTGCCAGCAGCCCGGTGGACCGGTTCTACGAGCAGTACTTC. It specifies CASSPVDRFYEQYF.

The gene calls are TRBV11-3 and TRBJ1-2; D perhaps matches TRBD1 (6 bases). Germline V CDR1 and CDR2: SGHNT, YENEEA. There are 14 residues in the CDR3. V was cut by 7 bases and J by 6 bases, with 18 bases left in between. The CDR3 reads CASKRSWGADGYTF. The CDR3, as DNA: TGTGCCAGCAAACGTTCATGGGGGGCGGATGGCTACACCTTC.